The T cell receptor (beta chain) described here comes from a study of early T cells in non-severe SARS-CoV-2 infection (dated by TCRdb to about 2021). Turning to the overall study: Because TCR sequencing relied on bulk RNA taken from unsorted whole blood, pairing of alpha and beta chains was not possible.

The study was a case-control design nested within a healthcare worker cohort in London, UK, with weekly nasopharyngeal swab PCR tests and blood sampling. Between 23 and 31 March 2020, the week of the UK lockdown, healthcare workers were enrolled and then followed up weekly for as long as 16 weeks. The paper as a whole reports these results and caveats: Matching against VDJdb was skewed toward anti-spike CD8 responses, likely underestimated virus-specific expansions, and missed private and CD4 specificities.

This clonotype was seen only a few times. Its specific antigen is unknown. Base qualities were left out, and no much larger clone turns up one base away. The library was produced with 5' RACE. TCRdb lists the instrument as NextSeq 500. To correct for sequencing error and PCR bias, the TCR library protocol tagged individual cDNA molecules with unique molecular identifiers. Sequencing covered both TCR alpha and beta chains, and within each sample the abundances of alpha and beta sequences were tightly co-correlated. Turning to the authors' computational methods: Decombinator V4 was used to annotate the V gene, J gene and CDR3 of the TCR sequences. Expanded TCRs were defined as changing significantly between any two time points under a Poisson model with p below 0.0001. TCR abundances were normalised to the total number of TCRs sequenced per sample and were expressed as counts per million. VDJdb, accessed on 1 November 2021, was searched for TCRs annotated for CMV, EBV and SARS-CoV-2, and TCRs annotated for more than one antigen were excluded. TCRdb itself trimmed the public reads at Q25 with fastp, ran MiXCR and retained productive beta chains. Every distinct CDR3 protein forms one entry, paired with its most common genes and DNA. The V and J calls come from TCRdb's annotation, not from the publication. Here the sample has tens of thousands of distinct CDR3 sequences; roughly an eighth occur a single time. Roughly 9.3% of the sample is held by the ten biggest clonotypes.

The sequence was obtained from an adult who was a healthcare worker with PCR-confirmed SARS-CoV-2 infection or an uninfected control (not recorded which). The specimen was whole blood, collected at baseline.

The CDR3 reads as follows: CAWSVRVEAFF. The nucleotide sequence reads as follows: TGTGCCTGGAGTGTACGGGTTGAAGCTTTCTTT. The chain is assembled from TRBV30 and TRBJ1-1; the D gene remains uncertain. V loses 0 bases of germline sequence and J loses 7 bases, and the interval between the two ends is 6 bases. Reading the germline V gene (reference sequence) gives CDR1 GTSNPN and CDR2 SVGIG. Inclusive of the bounding cysteine and phenylalanine, the CDR3 is 11 residues long. Only the CDR3 DNA is retained, 33 bases long and in frame from the first base.